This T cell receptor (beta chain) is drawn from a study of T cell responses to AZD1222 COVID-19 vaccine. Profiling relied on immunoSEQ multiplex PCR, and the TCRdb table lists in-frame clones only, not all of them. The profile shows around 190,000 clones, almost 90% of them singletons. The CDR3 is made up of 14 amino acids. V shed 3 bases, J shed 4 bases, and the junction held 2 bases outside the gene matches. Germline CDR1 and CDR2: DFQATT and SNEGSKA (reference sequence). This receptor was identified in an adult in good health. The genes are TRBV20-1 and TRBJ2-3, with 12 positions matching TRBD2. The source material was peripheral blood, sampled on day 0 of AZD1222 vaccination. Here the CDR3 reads CSASPSGGADTQYF. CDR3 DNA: TGCAGTGCTAGTCCTAGCGGGGGGGCAGATACGCAGTATTTT.